The present entry profiles one T cell receptor beta chain with its context. As handled by the study authors: Reference gene primer amplification yielded estimated nucleated cell counts. Using immunoSEQ multiplex PCR, the repertoire was profiled, and TCRdb retains in-frame clones only, with some absent. The V and J calls and the clone size are those of that table, but D and trimming were determined from the DNA. Here the sample spans some 98,000 clones, 84% being singletons. The source of the sample is a study of blood T cell repertoires in COVID-19. Study overall: From the United States, Italy and Spain came samples of acute and convalescent COVID-19. Nucleic acid was either cDNA or gDNA, and it came from T cells, B-cell-depleted T cells, or PBMCs.

The trim removed 5 bases at V and 5 bases at J, leaving 13 bases unmatched. The CDR3 contains 17 residues. Germline CDR1 and CDR2: LNHNV and YYDKDF (reference sequence). Sequenced: peripheral blood. The V call is TRBV15, the J call TRBJ2-1; 9 bases line up with TRBD1. The origin of this receptor is a man aged 55 to 70 with acute or convalescent COVID-19. The CDR3 protein is CATSGPDRDRADNEQFF. CDR3 in DNA: TGTGCCACCAGCGGGCCTGACCGGGACAGGGCCGACAATGAGCAGTTCTTC.